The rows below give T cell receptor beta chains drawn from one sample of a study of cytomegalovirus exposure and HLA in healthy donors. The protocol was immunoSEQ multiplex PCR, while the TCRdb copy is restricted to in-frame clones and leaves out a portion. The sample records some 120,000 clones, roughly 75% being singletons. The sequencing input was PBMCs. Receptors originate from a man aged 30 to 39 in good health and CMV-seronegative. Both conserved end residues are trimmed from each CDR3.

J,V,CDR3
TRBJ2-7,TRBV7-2,ASSPGTGIYEQY
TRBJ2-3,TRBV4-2,ASSFGTPRTDTQY
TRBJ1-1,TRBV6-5,ASSAGGAISEAF
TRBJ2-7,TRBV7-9,ASSLGQGKGDSSYEQY
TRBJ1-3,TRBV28,ASRYKNTIY
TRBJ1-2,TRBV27,ASSFSLLSSPYHYGYT
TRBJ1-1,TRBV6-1,ASSARQGARDTEAF
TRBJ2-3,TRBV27,ASSSVLSTDTQY
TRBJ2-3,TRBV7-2,ASSPPGLAGGDTQY
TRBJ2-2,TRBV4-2,ASSQSGSSGGTGELF
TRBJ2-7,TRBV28,ASSPIMSRLPYEQY
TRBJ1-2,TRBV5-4,ASSYPTGGAEGYT
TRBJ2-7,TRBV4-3,ASSQEWGQGRSAQY
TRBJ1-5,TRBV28,ASSRGHPQGYNQPQH
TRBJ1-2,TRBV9,ASSEQGRGLLGYT
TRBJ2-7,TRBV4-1,ASSQDRGLAGDEQY
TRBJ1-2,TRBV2,ASSEASLAGGYT
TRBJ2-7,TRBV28,ASTTQSRGIREQY
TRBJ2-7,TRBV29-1,SVLAGTSYEQY
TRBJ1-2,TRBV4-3,ASSQGSIERYGYT
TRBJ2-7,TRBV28,ASTPRGLAGSEQY
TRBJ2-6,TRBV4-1,ASSMDRVGSGANVLT
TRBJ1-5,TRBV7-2,ASSSQGRSSQPQH
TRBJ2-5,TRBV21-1,ASSKVPAGGKETQY
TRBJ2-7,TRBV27,ASSGQNTRGYEQY
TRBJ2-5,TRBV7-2,ASSPGGGARETQY
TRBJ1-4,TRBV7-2,ASSLTGAGEKLF
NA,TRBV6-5,ASSYGTGPHEQY
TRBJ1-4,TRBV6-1,ASSEKGQGLSNEKLF
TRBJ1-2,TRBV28,ASSLPGGYDYGYT
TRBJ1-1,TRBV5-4,ASSLESPGAHGAF
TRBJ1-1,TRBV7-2,ASSLAGGNTEAF
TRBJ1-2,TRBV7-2,ASSLLGQTYGYT
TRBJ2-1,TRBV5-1,ASSLGLGGSSYNEQF
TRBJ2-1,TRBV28,ASSPPAGGLNEQF
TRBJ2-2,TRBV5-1,ASSLVSTTGTGELF
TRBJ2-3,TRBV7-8,ASSTKGERTDTQY
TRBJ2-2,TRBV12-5,ASARTITGELF
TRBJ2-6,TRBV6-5,ASRYSGANVLT
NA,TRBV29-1,SVGGTSGSEQY
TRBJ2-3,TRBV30,AWSRRLDRLTDTQY
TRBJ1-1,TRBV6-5,ASRTGQHTEAF
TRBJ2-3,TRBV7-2,ASSLRGPTDTQY
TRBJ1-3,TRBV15,ATSRDAGSGNTIY
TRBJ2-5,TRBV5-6,ASSLVVGAAQETQY
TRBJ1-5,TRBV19,ASSIAGTVSNQPQH